The TCR beta chain under discussion was sequenced for a study of a mutant IDH1 vaccine in newly diagnosed glioma. Study-level background: Initiation of the vaccine course occurred 4-6 weeks after radiotherapy alone, or alongside temozolomide cycles. Those enrolled had earlier been treated with radiotherapy, temozolomide, or both, mostly both.

CDR1 is MDHEN and CDR2 is SYDVKM in the germline V gene. Trimming removed 6 bases from V and 5 bases from J; junction bases left unmatched: 8. The CDR3 has 15 residues. Sample time point: week 11, during vaccination. Each dose of the vaccine consisted of 300 ug of mutant IDH1 20-mer peptide, with topical imiquimod. On this clone: Antigen specificity is unknown.

Sequencing used immunoSEQ multiplex PCR; TCRdb keeps in-frame clones, though not all of them. The table includes about 30,000 clones, around 80% detected once. Study findings and constraints: Among top peripheral T cell clonotypes, changes seemed unrelated to pseudoprogression.

This TCR derives from a man aged 30 to 39 with glioma. The starting material was PBMCs, obtained from a glioma patient whose treatment included an IDH1 peptide vaccine. This sequence joins TRBV28 and TRBJ2-3; 10 bases line up with TRBD1. The DNA of the CDR3 is TGTGCCAGCAGACAGACAGGGGGCCTGCTAGATACGCAGTATTTT. This translates into CASRQTGGLLDTQYF.